The source of this T cell receptor (beta chain) is a study of blood T cell repertoires in COVID-19. Whole-study context: Specimens from acute and convalescent COVID-19 originated in the United States, Italy and Spain. Sources were T cells, B-cell-depleted T cells, or PBMCs; the material itself was cDNA or gDNA.

Under the authors' procedure: Estimation of nucleated cell counts was performed using reference gene primer amplification. The assay was immunoSEQ multiplex PCR, and TCRdb's table has in-frame clones only and misses some. That table supplies the V and J calls and clone size; D and trimming were determined from the DNA. The sample holds fewer than 250,000 clones; around 83% are singletons and the top ten take 8.2%. Germline loops: CDR1 SGHTA, CDR2 FQGNSA. V gave up 2 bases and J gave up 6 bases; unmatched junction bases: 7. The CDR3 sequence is 15 residues long. Sample: peripheral blood. The sequence was obtained from a woman aged 50 to 65 with acute or convalescent COVID-19. The chain combines TRBV7-2 with TRBJ2-7; 10 positions match TRBD2. CDR3 amino acids: CASSLMTAGGLEQYF. The CDR3 coding sequence is TGTGCCAGCAGCTTAATGACAGCGGGAGGGCTCGAGCAGTACTTC.